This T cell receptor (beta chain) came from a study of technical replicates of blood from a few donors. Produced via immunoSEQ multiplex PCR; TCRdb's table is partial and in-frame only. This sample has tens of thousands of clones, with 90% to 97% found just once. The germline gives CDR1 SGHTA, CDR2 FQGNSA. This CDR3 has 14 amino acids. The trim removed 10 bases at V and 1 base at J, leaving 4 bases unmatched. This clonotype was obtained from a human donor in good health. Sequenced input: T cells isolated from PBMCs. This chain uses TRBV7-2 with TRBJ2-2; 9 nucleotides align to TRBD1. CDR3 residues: CATGQGWNTGELFF. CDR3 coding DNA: TGTGCCACCGGACAGGGGTGGAACACCGGGGAGCTGTTTTTT. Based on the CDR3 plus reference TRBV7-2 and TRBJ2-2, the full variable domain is GAGVSQSPSNKVTEKGKDVELRCDPISGHTALYWYRQSLGQGLEFLIYFQGNSAPDKSGLPSDRFSAERTGGSVSTLTIQRTQQEDSAVYLCATGQGWNTGELFFGEGSRLTVL.